This passage covers 7 T cell receptor beta chains from one sample sequenced in a study of human T cells and chemical hapten exposure. Time point reported: pre-sensitization, week 0. The treatment here: therapeutic diphenylcyclopropenone sensitization with weekly scalp DPC. From the RACE reads, TCRdb called clonotypes with MiXCR, one entry per CDR3 protein. This sample has a few hundred thousand distinct CDR3 sequences, with approximately 8.4% found just once. The starting material was whole blood, obtained in connection with sensitization to the hapten diphenylcyclopropenone (DPC). The receptors derive from a woman between 35 and 50 years old with alopecia areata. Some clones in this sample may be carry-over from other donors' samples.

The V gene is TRBV14, the J gene TRBJ2-7; D gene uncertain. Germline CDR1 and CDR2: SGHDN and FVKESK. The CDR3 spans 14 residues. Trimming removed 4 bases from V and 3 bases from J, with 13 bases in between. DNA of the CDR3: TGTGCCAGCAGCCCCCTTGGACCAGGCTACGAGCAGTACTTC. Translating it yields CASSPLGPGYEQYF.

The table lists this clonotype with a few counts. The chain carries TRBV20-1 and TRBJ2-3; perhaps TRBD1 as D (6 bases). This CDR3 region has 15 residues. V was clipped by 0 bases and J by 0 bases, with 10 bases between them. The germline CDR1 and CDR2 sequences are DFQATT and SNEGSKA (reference sequence). The DNA for the CDR3 is TGCAGTGCTAGAGATGGGGGCCTGAGCACAGATACGCAGTATTTT. It yields the protein CSARDGGLSTDTQYF.

V gene TRBV10-3 combines with J gene TRBJ2-7; D is uncertain. The CDR3 is 19 residues long. The V gene lost 2 bases and the J gene lost 1 base, with 24 bases spanning the gap. Germline lookup yields CDR1 ENHRY and CDR2 SYGVKD. As DNA, the CDR3 is TGTGCCATCAGTGAGCCGAAATACGTACAGAACGTGCTTTCCTACGAGCAGTACTTC. Protein product: CAISEPKYVQNVLSYEQYF.

This clonotype was picked up a small number of times. The rearrangement uses TRBV11-3 and TRBJ2-2; D remains ambiguous. V was trimmed by 1 base and J by 3 bases, leaving 6 bases between them. This CDR3 region has 14 residues. The germline V gene has CDR1 SGHNT and CDR2 YENEEA. CDR3: CASSLVGDTGELFF. CDR3 nucleotide sequence: TGTGCCAGCAGCTTAGTTGGAGACACCGGGGAGCTGTTTTTT. Together with reference TRBV11-3 and TRBJ2-2, the CDR3 gives the full variable domain: EAGVVQSPRYKIIEKKQPVAFWCNPISGHNTLYWYLQNLGQGPELLIRYENEEAVDDSQLPKDRFSAERLKGVDSTLKIQPAELGDSAVYLCASSLVGDTGELFFGEGSRLTVL.

This clonotype was detected only a few times. This chain uses TRBV10-3 with TRBJ1-4; D is undetermined. The CDR3 spans 12 residues. Germline V CDR1 and CDR2: ENHRY, SYGVKD. V lost 4 bases, J lost 5 bases, and 5 bases lay in between. This CDR3 reads CAISASNEKLFF. CDR3 DNA sequence: TGTGCCATCAGTGCCTCAAATGAAAAACTGTTTTTT.

Many counts were recorded for this clonotype. This chain joins TRBV5-1 and TRBJ2-5; D is possibly TRBD1 (5 bases). Trimming left V 0 bases short and J 4 bases short, with 16 bases between. The CDR3 extends over 16 amino acids. The germline V gene encodes CDR1 SGHRS and CDR2 YFSETQ. In nucleotides, the CDR3 is TGCGCCAGCAGCTTGGGAAGGGGCGTTGGCGGAGAGACCCAGTACTTC. Translating gives CASSLGRGVGGETQYF.

A few counts support this clonotype. V usage is TRBV5-1 and J usage is TRBJ2-7; D is undetermined. CDR3 length: 14 amino acids. Germline V lookup: CDR1 SGHRS, CDR2 YFSETQ. V lost 0 bases and J lost 2, with 9 bases in between. The CDR3 DNA is TGCGCCAGCAGCTTGGCTCATGAGCCCTACGAGCAGTACTTC. This translates into CASSLAHEPYEQYF.